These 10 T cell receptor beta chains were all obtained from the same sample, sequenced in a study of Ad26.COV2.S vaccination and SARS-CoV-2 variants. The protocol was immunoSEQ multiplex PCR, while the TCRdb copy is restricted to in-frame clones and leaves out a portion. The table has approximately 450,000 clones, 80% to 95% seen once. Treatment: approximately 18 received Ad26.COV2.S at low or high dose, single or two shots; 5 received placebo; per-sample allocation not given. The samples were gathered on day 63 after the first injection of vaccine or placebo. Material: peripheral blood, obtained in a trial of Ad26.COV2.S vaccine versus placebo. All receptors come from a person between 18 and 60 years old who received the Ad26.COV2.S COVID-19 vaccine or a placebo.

The CDR3 DNA reads as TGTGCCAGCAGCGTAACAGCGGGTCTCCTTTCCAATGAGCAGTTCTTC. This codes for CASSVTAGLLSNEQFF. V and J are TRBV9 and TRBJ2-1, with D perhaps matching TRBD2 (6 bases). Germline CDR1 SGDLS, CDR2 YYNGEE. Trimming left V 1 base short and J 6 bases short, with 17 bases between. This CDR3 spans 16 amino acids.

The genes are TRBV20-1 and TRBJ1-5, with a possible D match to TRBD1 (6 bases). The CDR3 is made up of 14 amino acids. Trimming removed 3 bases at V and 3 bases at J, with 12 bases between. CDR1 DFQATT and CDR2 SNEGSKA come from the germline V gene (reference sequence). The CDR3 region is CSASVGADNQPQHF. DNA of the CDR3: TGCAGTGCTAGTGTGGGGGCGGACAATCAGCCCCAGCATTTT.

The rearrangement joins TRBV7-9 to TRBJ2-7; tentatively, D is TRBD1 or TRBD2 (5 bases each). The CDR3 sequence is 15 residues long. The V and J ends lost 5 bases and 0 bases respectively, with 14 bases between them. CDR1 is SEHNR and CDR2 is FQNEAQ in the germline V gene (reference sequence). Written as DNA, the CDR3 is TGTGCCAGCAGCCCGGGACCGATGAGCTCCTACGAGCAGTACTTC. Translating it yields CASSPGPMSSYEQYF.

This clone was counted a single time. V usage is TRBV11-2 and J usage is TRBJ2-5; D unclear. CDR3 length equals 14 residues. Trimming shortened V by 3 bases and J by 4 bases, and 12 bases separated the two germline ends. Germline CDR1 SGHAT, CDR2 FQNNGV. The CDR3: CASSFRAVGETQYF. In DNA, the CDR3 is TGTGCCAGCAGCTTTAGGGCGGTGGGAGAGACCCAGTACTTC.

This CDR3 is CASSIGFYGYTF. Here the CDR3 DNA reads TGTGCCAGCAGTATAGGTTTCTATGGCTACACCTTC. The chain is built from TRBV12-3 or TRBV12-4 and TRBJ1-2; no clear D gene. The CDR3 is 12 amino acids. V lost 5 bases, J lost 4 bases, and 8 bases lay in between.

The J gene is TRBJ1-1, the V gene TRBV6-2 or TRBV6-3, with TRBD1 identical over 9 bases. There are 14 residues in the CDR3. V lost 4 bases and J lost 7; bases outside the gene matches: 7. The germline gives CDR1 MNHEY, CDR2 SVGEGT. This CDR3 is CASSSHKGQGEAFF. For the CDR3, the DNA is TGTGCCAGCAGTTCCCACAAGGGACAGGGTGAAGCTTTCTTT.

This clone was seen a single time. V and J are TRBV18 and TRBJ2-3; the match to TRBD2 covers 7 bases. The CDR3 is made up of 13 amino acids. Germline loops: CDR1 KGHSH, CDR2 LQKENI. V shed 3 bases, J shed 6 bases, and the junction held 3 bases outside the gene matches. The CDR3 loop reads CASSPTLADTQYF. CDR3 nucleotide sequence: TGTGCCAGCTCACCTACACTAGCGGATACGCAGTATTTT.

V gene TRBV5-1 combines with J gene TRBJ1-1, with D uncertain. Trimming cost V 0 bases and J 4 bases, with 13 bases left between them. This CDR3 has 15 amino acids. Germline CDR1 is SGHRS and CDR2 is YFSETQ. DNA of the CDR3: TGCGCCAGCAGCTTGGCCAGGACTCCCCGCACTGAAGCTTTCTTT. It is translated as CASSLARTPRTEAFF.

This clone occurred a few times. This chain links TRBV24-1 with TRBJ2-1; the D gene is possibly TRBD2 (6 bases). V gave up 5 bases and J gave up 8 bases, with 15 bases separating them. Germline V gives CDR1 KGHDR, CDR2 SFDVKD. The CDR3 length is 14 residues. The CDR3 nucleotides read TGTGCCACCAGTGGGGGCCGTGGGGGGTATGAGCAGTTCTTC. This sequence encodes CATSGGRGGYEQFF.

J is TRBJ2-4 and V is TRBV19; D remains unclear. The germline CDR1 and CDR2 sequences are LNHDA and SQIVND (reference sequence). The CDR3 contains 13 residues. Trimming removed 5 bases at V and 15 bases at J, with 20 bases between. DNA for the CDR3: TGTGCCAGTAGTCCGGAAGGAGCCCTATTGCGGTACTTC. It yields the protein CASSPEGALLRYF.